This T cell receptor beta chain was sequenced in a study of high-grade serous ovarian cancer treatment subgroups. Study observations and caveats: Spatial context was lost because tumors were sequenced in bulk. Higher neoantigen levels went with greater TCR clonal relatedness.

The germline gives CDR1 MDHEN, CDR2 SYDVKM. The V and J ends lost 7 bases and 6 bases, in that order; junction bases with no gene match: 12. This CDR3 region has 15 residues. Data came from immunoSEQ multiplex PCR; TCRdb stores just in-frame clones and leaves some out. Of under 8,000 clones in the sample, 60% to 85% were seen once. On this clone: Its antigen is unidentified.

Tumor samples were taken before definitive surgery or chemotherapy. Sequenced material: tumor tissue. V is TRBV28 and J is TRBJ2-3, with TRBD1 identical over 8 bases. This receptor was identified in a human donor with high-grade serous ovarian cancer. CDR3 loop: CASTMDRAWWDTQYF. The CDR3 region has the DNA TGTGCCAGCACAATGGACAGGGCGTGGTGGGATACGCAGTATTTT. Combining the CDR3 with reference TRBV28 and TRBJ2-3 gives the whole variable domain DVKVTQSSRYLVKRTGEKVFLECVQDMDHENMFWYRQDPGLGLRLIYFSYDVKMKEKGDIPEGYSVSREKKERFSLILESASTNQTSMYLCASTMDRAWWDTQYFGPGTRLTVL.